This T cell receptor beta chain originates from a study of cytomegalovirus exposure and HLA in healthy donors. PCR involved 60 Vbeta and 13 Jbeta primers. Libraries were prepared by immunoSEQ multiplex PCR; TCRdb keeps only in-frame clonotypes and omits some of them. The sample consists of roughly 190,000 clones, 60% to 85% of them appearing once. For this clone: Its target is not known.

V was shortened by 2 bases and J by 7 bases, with 11 bases between the two germline ends. CDR1 PRHDT and CDR2 FYEKMQ come from the germline V gene (reference sequence). This CDR3 has 14 residues. Findings of the study overall: The investigators catalogued 150 or so TCR beta chains as cytomegalovirus-associated. By HLA locus, TCR association rates varied in a later analysis, with DRB1 showing the most and HLA-C the fewest. An analysis done earlier found most TCR beta V segments productive about 90% or about 30% of the time. Further analysis was carried out later, and it showed several of the most significant clusters appearing linked to common viral pathogens.

The chain couples TRBV13 to TRBJ1-4, with TRBD1 as a possible D gene (5 bases). The sequenced sample was PBMCs. The sequence was obtained from a girl under 18 in good health and CMV-seropositive. The CDR3: CASSLRGQGEKLFF. CDR3 bases: TGTGCCAGCAGCTTAAGGGGCCAGGGTGAAAAACTGTTTTTT.